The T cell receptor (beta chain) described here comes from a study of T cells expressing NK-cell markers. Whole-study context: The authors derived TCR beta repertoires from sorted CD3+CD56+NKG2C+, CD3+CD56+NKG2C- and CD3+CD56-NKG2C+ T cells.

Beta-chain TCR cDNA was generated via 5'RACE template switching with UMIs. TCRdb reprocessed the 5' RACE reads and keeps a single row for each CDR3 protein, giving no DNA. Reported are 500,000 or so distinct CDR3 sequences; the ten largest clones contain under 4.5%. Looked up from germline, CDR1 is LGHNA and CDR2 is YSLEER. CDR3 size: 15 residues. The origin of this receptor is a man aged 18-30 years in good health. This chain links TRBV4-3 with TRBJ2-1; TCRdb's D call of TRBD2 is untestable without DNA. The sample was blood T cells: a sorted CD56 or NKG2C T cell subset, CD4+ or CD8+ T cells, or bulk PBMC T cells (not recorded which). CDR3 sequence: CASSQEEAGYNEQFF.